This entry describes one TCR beta chain. Its antigen is not identified. The CDR3 has 17 residues. Germline V gives CDR1 SGHVS, CDR2 FNYEAQ. The trim removed 5 bases at V and 5 bases at J, leaving 13 bases unmatched. Researchers grouped second doses given at about 4 or about 12 weeks into one pool. These data are taken from a study of T cell responses to AZD1222 COVID-19 vaccine. The study, taken as a whole, reports: White British ancestry dominated among donors, who included more females, and clonal diversity was possibly underestimated. Sampled repertoires all dated from after the peak T cell response.

Profiled with immunoSEQ multiplex PCR; TCRdb holds only in-frame clones, not every one. The sample yields fewer than 180,000 clones, about 92% seen once. The sequence derives from an adult who received the AZD1222 COVID-19 vaccine. The source was peripheral blood, collected 28 days after the second AZD1222 dose. The genes are TRBV7-6 and TRBJ2-1, with 9 bases identical to TRBD2. CDR3 sequence reads: CASSTRSGSYFHNEQFF. In DNA form, the CDR3 reads TGTGCCAGCAGCACCCGTAGCGGGAGCTATTTTCACAATGAGCAGTTCTTC.